Shown below are 21 T cell receptor beta chains from a single sample sequenced in a study of cytomegalovirus exposure and HLA in healthy donors. The PCR contained 60 Vbeta and 13 Jbeta primers. Clones were read by immunoSEQ multiplex PCR, and TCRdb kept only the in-frame ones, dropping some. The sample carries some 170,000 clones, 65% to 90% recorded once. Input material: PBMCs. These receptors came from a man over 45 in good health and CMV-seropositive.

The chain links TRBV5-1 to TRBJ2-4, with D possibly matching TRBD1 (5 bases). Germline V lookup: CDR1 SGHRS, CDR2 YFSETQ. V was clipped by 1 base and J by 7 bases, with 18 bases between them. The CDR3 contains 16 residues. The CDR3 is CASSLNSQGVGNIQYF. CDR3 DNA sequence: TGCGCCAGCAGCTTGAACTCGCAGGGCGTCGGTAACATTCAGTACTTC.

The chain is built from TRBV5-4 and TRBJ1-1; D is unclear. V dropped 2 bases and J dropped 5 bases, with 10 bases sitting between them. The CDR3 extends over 13 amino acids. CDR1 and CDR2 from the germline V gene are SGHNT and YYREEE (reference sequence). CDR3 sequence reads: CASSFTTSTEAFF. The CDR3 DNA reads TGTGCCAGCAGCTTCACTACCTCGACTGAAGCTTTCTTT. Full variable domain (outside the CDR3, taken from reference TRBV5-4 and TRBJ1-1): ETGVTQSPTHLIKTRGQQVTLRCSSQSGHNTVSWYQQALGQGPQFIFQYYREEENGRGNFPPRFSGLQFPNYSSELNVNALELDDSALYLCASSFTTSTEAFFGQGTRLTVV.

The CDR3 here is CASGDWGGSQYF. The CDR3 region has the DNA TGCGCCAGCGGGGACTGGGGGGGCTCGCAGTATTTT. The chain couples TRBV23-1 to TRBJ2-3; D is possibly TRBD2 (7 bases). TRBV23-1 counts as an open reading frame of uncertain function. V lost 8 bases to trimming and J lost 10 bases, with 16 bases between them. This CDR3 has 12 amino acids.

This clone was observed a few times. The chain has TRBV14 and TRBJ1-1; 8 bases fit TRBD1. After removal of 1 base from V and 4 bases from J, the junction contained 5 bases not matched to a gene. Germline V gives CDR1 SGHDN, CDR2 FVKESK. This CDR3 spans 15 amino acids. The CDR3 sequence: CASSQVKTGVTEAFF. CDR3 nucleotides: TGTGCCAGCAGCCAAGTAAAGACAGGGGTCACTGAAGCTTTCTTT.

The sample holds a few counts of this clone. The chain carries TRBV29-1 and TRBJ2-5; 13 bases are shared with TRBD2. This CDR3 comprises 14 residues. V lost 7 bases, J lost 4 bases, and 6 bases stayed unmatched. Germline values: CDR1 SQVTM, CDR2 ANQGSEA. CDR3 sequence: CSGAGLAGLETQYF. The CDR3 DNA reads as TGCAGCGGAGCGGGACTAGCGGGATTAGAGACCCAGTACTTC.

V usage is TRBV7-2 and J usage is TRBJ2-7, with a possible D match to TRBD2 (5 bases). Trimming left V 6 bases short and J 1 base short, with 13 bases between. The CDR3 is made up of 14 amino acids. Germline values: CDR1 SGHTA, CDR2 FQGNSA. The CDR3 DNA sequence: TGTGCCAGCAGATTCGAACGGGGTTCCTACGAGCAGTACTTC. It specifies CASRFERGSYEQYF.

This chain joins TRBV4-3 and TRBJ2-3; 9 nucleotides agree with TRBD2. The trim removed 0 bases at V and 4 bases at J, leaving 11 bases unmatched. The CDR3 has 18 residues. From germline, CDR1 is LGHNA and CDR2 YSLEER. For the CDR3, the DNA is TGCGCCAGCAGCCAAGAAGGTGGCGGGGGGGCGGTATCAGATACGCAGTATTTT. Translation: CASSQEGGGGAVSDTQYF.

This clone was counted between two and nine times. This chain uses TRBV30 with TRBJ1-1; D is undetermined. In germline, CDR1 is GTSNPN, CDR2 SVGIG (reference sequence). This CDR3 is built from 13 residues. V lost 4 bases, J lost 6 bases, and 15 bases lay in between. The CDR3 region is CAWTRSGISEAFF. Written as DNA, the CDR3 is TGTGCCTGGACACGTTCCGGGATCTCTGAAGCTTTCTTT.

The CDR3 nucleotides read TGTGCCAGTAGCCCCGACAGGGACAGCTTCTACGAGCAGTACTTC. Its protein product is CASSPDRDSFYEQYF. This sequence joins TRBV19 and TRBJ2-7, with TRBD1 identical over 7 bases. Trimming at V came to 6 bases and at J to 3 bases, leaving 11 bases not matched to a gene. This CDR3 is built from 15 residues. Germline loops: CDR1 LNHDA, CDR2 SQIVND (reference sequence).

The V and J genes are TRBV5-6 and TRBJ2-3; 8 nucleotides match TRBD2. There are 14 residues in the CDR3. V shed 5 bases, J shed 0 bases, and the junction held 2 bases outside the gene matches. The germline gives CDR1 SGHDT, CDR2 YYEEEE. CDR3 sequence: CASRAGASTDTQYF. CDR3 coding DNA: TGTGCCAGCAGAGCGGGGGCTAGCACAGATACGCAGTATTTT. The full variable domain, with the rest looked up from reference TRBV5-6 and TRBJ2-3, is DAGVTQSPTHLIKTRGQQVTLRCSPKSGHDTVSWYQQALGQGPQFIFQYYEEEERQRGNFPDRFSGHQFPNYSSELNVNALLLGDSALYLCASRAGASTDTQYFGPGTRLTVL.

The gene calls are TRBV6-5 and TRBJ2-3; 8 nucleotides align to TRBD1. The CDR3 extends over 14 amino acids. Trimming at V came to 6 bases and at J to 2 bases, leaving 4 bases not matched to a gene. Germline loops: CDR1 MNHEY, CDR2 SVGAGI. CDR3 bases: TGTGCCAGCAGAATGGACAGGGTCACAGATACGCAGTATTTT. As protein: CASRMDRVTDTQYF.

This clone was found once. The chain couples TRBV7-2 to TRBJ2-7, with 9 bases aligning to TRBD2. V gave up 1 base and J gave up 0 bases; unmatched junction bases: 4. Germline loops: CDR1 SGHTA, CDR2 FQGNSA. The CDR3 length is 16 residues. CDR3 nucleotide sequence: TGTGCCAGCAGCTTAGGTCCTAGCGGGACCTCCTACGAGCAGTACTTC. This translates into CASSLGPSGTSYEQYF.

The chain recombines TRBV5-5 with TRBJ1-2; 10 nucleotides agree with TRBD1. This CDR3 is built from 15 residues. CDR1 is SGHKS, CDR2 YYEKEE, per germline (reference sequence). V lost 4 bases, J lost 6 bases, and 9 bases stayed unmatched. CDR3 nucleotide sequence: TGTGCCAGCAGCCCTGAGGACAGGGGGATAGATGGCTACACCTTC. Encoded protein: CASSPEDRGIDGYTF.

The gene calls are TRBV5-1 and TRBJ1-2; TRBD1 matches at 10 bases. CDR1 SGHRS and CDR2 YFSETQ come from the germline V gene. V lost 7 bases and J lost 4; bases outside the gene matches: 4. This CDR3 is built from 13 residues. The CDR3 DNA is TGCGCCAGCTCGGGACAGGGGACCTATGGCTACACCTTC. Protein sequence: CASSGQGTYGYTF.

This clone was counted a single time. The gene calls are TRBV29-1 and TRBJ2-7, with D possibly TRBD1 on 5 matching bases. There are 12 residues in the CDR3. The germline V gene encodes CDR1 SQVTM and CDR2 ANQGSEA. V dropped 5 bases and J dropped 2 bases, with 10 bases sitting between them. CDR3 coding DNA: TGCAGCGTTCTGGACATTACCTACGAGCAGTACTTC. Translating gives CSVLDITYEQYF.

The CDR3 loop is CASSGLYEQYF. CDR3 in DNA: TGTGCCAGCAGCGGTCTCTACGAGCAGTACTTC. The chain combines TRBV28 with TRBJ2-7; no firm D call. V shed 6 bases and J shed 3 bases, with 6 bases lying between them. The CDR3 runs to 11 residues. Germline V gene data show CDR1 as MDHEN and CDR2 as SYDVKM. Based on the CDR3 plus reference TRBV28 and TRBJ2-7, the full variable domain is DVKVTQSSRYLVKRTGEKVFLECVQDMDHENMFWYRQDPGLGLRLIYFSYDVKMKEKGDIPEGYSVSREKKERFSLILESASTNQTSMYLCASSGLYEQYFGPGTRLTVT.

The rearrangement uses TRBV10-3 and TRBJ1-2; 7 nucleotides line up with TRBD1. V was pared by 2 bases and J by 7 bases, with 7 bases of the junction left unmatched. The CDR3 has 14 residues. Germline CDR1 and CDR2: ENHRY and SYGVKD. CDR3 sequence reads: CAISERQGSLGYTF. CDR3 bases: TGTGCCATCAGTGAGAGACAGGGATCGCTTGGCTACACCTTC.

The genes are TRBV7-9 and TRBJ2-1; D perhaps matches TRBD1 (6 bases). The V end lost 5 bases, the J end lost 8 bases, and 10 bases lay between the germline ends. The CDR3 runs 12 residues. Germline lookup yields CDR1 SEHNR and CDR2 FQNEAQ (reference sequence). The chain's CDR3 is CASSRQDYEQFF. CDR3 nucleotides: TGTGCCAGCAGCCGACAGGACTATGAGCAGTTCTTC.

V gene TRBV5-1 combines with J gene TRBJ2-2; 7 bases match TRBD2. This CDR3 spans 16 amino acids. V lost 9 bases and J lost 1; bases outside the gene matches: 12. The V gene's germline CDR1 is SGHRS and CDR2 YFSETQ. CDR3: CATWGLGGENTGELFF. Here the CDR3 DNA reads TGCGCCACGTGGGGGTTGGGGGGGGAGAACACCGGGGAGCTGTTTTTT. The variable domain in full, completed from reference TRBV5-1 and TRBJ2-2, reads KAGVTQTPRYLIKTRGQQVTLSCSPISGHRSVSWYQQTPGQGLQFLFEYFSETQRNKGNFPGRFSGRQFSNSRSEMNVSTLELGDSALYLCATWGLGGENTGELFFGEGSRLTVL.

This clone showed up just a few times. V usage is TRBV4-1 and J usage is TRBJ2-2; 7 bases line up with TRBD2. The V gene's germline CDR1 is MGHRA and CDR2 YSYEKL. The ends lost 4 bases at V and 0 bases at J; junction bases unmatched: 5. The CDR3 runs to 16 residues. The chain's CDR3 is CASSPQGLTNTGELFF. DNA of the CDR3: TGCGCCAGCAGCCCGCAGGGACTAACGAACACCGGGGAGCTGTTTTTT.

The CDR3 DNA is TGTGCCAGCAGCGCCCCCGGGACAGGGCATTCACCCCTCCACTTT. This encodes CASSAPGTGHSPLHF. The chain joins TRBV9 to TRBJ1-6, with TRBD1 matching over 9 bases. Trimming removed 3 bases from V and 8 bases from J; junction bases left unmatched: 6. Germline lookup yields CDR1 SGDLS and CDR2 YYNGEE. The CDR3 runs to 15 residues.